This passage covers 14 T cell receptor beta chains from one sample sequenced in a study of OX40 agonist ivuxolimab in advanced cancers. Profiling relied on immunoSEQ multiplex PCR, and the TCRdb table lists in-frame clones only, not all of them. This sample has around 130,000 clones, with over 85% found just once. Material: CD4+ or CD8+ T cells sorted from blood, obtained in a trial of the OX40 agonist ivuxolimab. These receptors all stem from an adult with an advanced solid tumor such as melanoma, head and neck, liver or kidney cancer.

The rearrangement uses TRBV7-2 and TRBJ2-5; the D is unclear. The germline V and J ends were trimmed by 2 bases and 5 bases, with 9 bases remaining between them. Germline assignment: CDR1 SGHTA and CDR2 FQGNSA. This CDR3 has 13 residues. CDR3 DNA: TGTGCCAGCAGCTTATTTATGGCGGAGACCCAGTACTTC. Its translation: CASSLFMAETQYF. The complete variable domain, with remaining parts taken from reference TRBV7-2 and TRBJ2-5, reads GAGVSQSPSNKVTEKGKDVELRCDPISGHTALYWYRQSLGQGLEFLIYFQGNSAPDKSGLPSDRFSAERTGGSVSTLTIQRTQQEDSAVYLCASSLFMAETQYFGPGTRLLVL.

The rearrangement uses TRBV7-8 and TRBJ1-4; unclear D gene. The CDR3 length is 16 residues. CDR1 is SGHVS and CDR2 is FQNEAQ in the germline V gene. The germline V and J ends were trimmed by 1 base and 0 bases, with 9 bases remaining between them. DNA for the CDR3: TGTGCCAGCAGCTTAGGGACGGTATCAACTAATGAAAAACTGTTTTTT. It specifies CASSLGTVSTNEKLFF. Full variable domain (missing parts from reference TRBV7-8 and TRBJ1-4): GAGVSQSPRYKVAKRGQDVALRCDPISGHVSLFWYQQALGQGPEFLTYFQNEAQLDKSGLPSDRFFAERPEGSVSTLKIQRTQQEDSAVYLCASSLGTVSTNEKLFFGSGTQLSVL.

J is TRBJ2-3 and V is TRBV6-5, with D uncertain. V was trimmed by 8 bases and J by 5 bases, leaving 8 bases between them. The CDR3 length is 11 residues. Germline V gives CDR1 MNHEY, CDR2 SVGAGI. CDR3 in amino acids: CASVAQDTQYF. The CDR3 nucleotides read TGTGCCAGCGTTGCTCAAGATACGCAGTATTTT.

The chain is built from TRBV5-1 and TRBJ1-4; D ambiguous. The CDR3 is 15 amino acids. Trimming removed 6 bases at V and 4 bases at J, with 16 bases between. CDR1 and CDR2 (germline): SGHRS, YFSETQ. For the CDR3, the DNA is TGCGCCAGCAAGGACCGAGACGGAGTTAATGAAAAACTGTTTTTT. Translating gives CASKDRDGVNEKLFF.

The chain combines TRBV19 with TRBJ1-1; no clear D gene. CDR1 and CDR2 from the germline V gene are LNHDA and SQIVND (reference sequence). The CDR3 is 14 residues long. The V end lost 2 bases, the J end lost 1 base, and 8 bases lay between the germline ends. CDR3 region: CASSILRRNTEAFF. The CDR3 DNA reads as TGTGCCAGTAGTATACTCCGACGGAACACTGAAGCTTTCTTT.

V and J are TRBV18 and TRBJ2-1, with TRBD1 matching over 9 bases. The CDR3 sequence is 17 residues long. V lost 0 bases and J lost 8; bases outside the gene matches: 11. Germline CDR1 KGHSH, CDR2 LQKENI. The CDR3 spells CASSPPLGQGNRDEQFF. The CDR3 DNA is TGTGCCAGCTCACCACCGCTGGGACAGGGTAATAGGGATGAGCAGTTCTTC.

This clone was seen a few times. This chain uses TRBV5-1 with TRBJ1-1; D remains unclear. Germline-derived CDR1 and CDR2 are SGHRS and YFSETQ. This CDR3 has 14 amino acids. V lost 10 bases and J lost 0, with 16 bases in between. CDR3 region: CAGRESDMNTEAFF. The CDR3 DNA sequence: TGCGCCGGCCGCGAAAGCGATATGAACACTGAAGCTTTCTTT.

V is TRBV6-6 and J is TRBJ1-6, with D maybe TRBD1 (5 bases). Germline loops: CDR1 MNHNY, CDR2 SVGAGI (reference sequence). The V and J ends lost 2 bases and 8 bases respectively, with 10 bases between them. There are 14 residues in the CDR3. The DNA of the CDR3 is TGTGCCAGCAGTTACCGGGGGGTCGATTCACCCCTCCACTTT. Amino acid sequence: CASSYRGVDSPLHF.

The V gene is TRBV7-3, the J gene TRBJ2-5, with D perhaps being TRBD1 or TRBD2 (5 bases each). The V and J ends lost 1 base and 2 bases respectively, with 11 bases between them. The CDR3 runs 15 residues. Looked up from germline, CDR1 is SGHTA and CDR2 is FQGTGA. The CDR3 loop is CASSLIPGPQETQYF. The CDR3 DNA sequence: TGTGCCAGCAGCTTAATCCCGGGACCGCAAGAGACCCAGTACTTC. Full variable domain (missing parts from reference TRBV7-3 and TRBJ2-5): GAGVSQTPSNKVTEKGKYVELRCDPISGHTALYWYRQSLGQGPEFLIYFQGTGAADDSGLPNDRFFAVRPEGSVSTLKIQRTERGDSAVYLCASSLIPGPQETQYFGPGTRLLVL.

This clone showed up just once. V gene TRBV5-1 combines with J gene TRBJ2-3, with TRBD2 identical over 15 bases. Germline values: CDR1 SGHRS, CDR2 YFSETQ. This CDR3 has 18 amino acids. V gave up 1 base and J gave up 3 bases; unmatched junction bases: 6. CDR3 residues: CASSLKRTSGGATDTQYF. In nucleotides, the CDR3 is TGCGCCAGCAGCTTGAAAAGGACTAGCGGGGGGGCGACAGATACGCAGTATTTT.

This rearrangement joins TRBV25-1 to TRBJ2-7, with 9 bases aligning to TRBD1. Germline lookup yields CDR1 MGHDK and CDR2 SYGVNS. J was trimmed by 4 bases and V by 8 bases; bases with no gene match: 9. The CDR3 extends over 14 amino acids. CDR3 sequence reads: CASSRQGVTYEQYF. The CDR3 DNA reads as TGTGCCAGCTCTAGACAGGGGGTTACGTACGAGCAGTACTTC.

The chain combines TRBV9 with TRBJ2-3; D gene uncertain. Deletions cut 4 bases from V and 6 bases from J, with 9 bases between. Germline assignment: CDR1 SGDLS and CDR2 YYNGEE. This CDR3 spans 12 amino acids. This chain's CDR3 is CASSLSMDTQYF. The CDR3 DNA follows: TGTGCCAGCAGCCTGTCGATGGATACGCAGTATTTT. The full variable domain, completed using reference TRBV9 and TRBJ2-3, is DSGVTQTPKHLITATGQRVTLRCSPRSGDLSVYWYQQSLDQGLQFLIQYYNGEERAKGNILERFSAQQFPDLHSELNLSSLELGDSALYFCASSLSMDTQYFGPGTRLTVL.

Only a few counts were recorded for this clone. The chain is built from TRBV21-1 and TRBJ1-5; TRBD1, the table's D call, was not compared with the DNA. TRBV21-1 constitutes a pseudogene. The CDR3 runs to 16 residues. The CDR3 sequence: CASSKVGRGGNQPQHF. In nucleotides, the CDR3 is TGTGCCAGCAGCAAAGTGGGGCGCGGTGGCAATCAGCCCCAGCATTTT.

The V call is TRBV6-6, the J call TRBJ1-1; D might be TRBD1 (5 bases). V was shortened by 6 bases and J by 5 bases, with 16 bases between the two germline ends. CDR3 size: 14 residues. Germline loops: CDR1 MNHNY, CDR2 SVGAGI (reference sequence). DNA for the CDR3: TGTGCCAGCAGAACAGGCCACCCTGGGACTGAAGCTTTCTTT. It encodes CASRTGHPGTEAFF.